The rows below give T cell receptor beta chains drawn from one sample of a study of technical replicates of blood from several donors. The repertoire was sequenced with immunoSEQ multiplex PCR; TCRdb's copy has only in-frame clones and lacks some. The data contain about 60,000 clones, approximately 92% of them seen just once; the ten biggest clones take up 4.3%. The sample was PBMCs. The receptors shown here come from a human donor in good health. Some clones in this sample may be carry-over from other donors' samples. Each CDR3 is given with its conserved first and last residue. A D gene is named only where the DNA matches it firmly. The size of a clone is reported for some rows only, either as once, few or many, or as a class for expanded clones.

TRBD2,TRBV19,NA,TRBJ2-7,TGTGCCAGTAGACCCGGGACTAGCCCCGTGAGGGAGCAGTACTTC,CASRPGTSPVREQYF
TRBD1,TRBV2,once,TRBJ1-2,TGTGCCAGCAGGGGGGACAGGGCTAACTATGGCTACACCTTC,CASRGDRANYGYTF
TRBD2,TRBV5-1,NA,TRBJ2-7,TGCGCCAGCAGCTGGACTAGCGGCTTCTACGAGCAGTACTTC,CASSWTSGFYEQYF
TRBD2,TRBV5-4,NA,TRBJ2-5,TGTGCCAGCAGGTCAGCGGGAGGGCAAGAGACCCAGTACTTC,CASRSAGGQETQYF
TRBD1,TRBV27,NA,TRBJ1-2,TGTGCCAGCAGTTCCGGGACAGGGGGCTCCTATGGCTACACCTTC,CASSSGTGGSYGYTF
TRBD2,TRBV4-1,NA,TRBJ2-3,TGCGCCAGCAGCCAAGAGGCGGGAGGAGCAGATACGCAGTATTTT,CASSQEAGGADTQYF
TRBD1,TRBV5-1,NA,TRBJ1-5,TGCGCCAGCAGCCAAGGACAGGGTGGCCAGCCCCAGCATTTT,CASSQGQGGQPQHF
NA,TRBV4-3,NA,TRBJ2-5,TGCGCCAGCAGCCGAGGGATAGCTCCACAAGAGACCCAGTACTTC,CASSRGIAPQETQYF
TRBD1,TRBV29-1,NA,TRBJ2-7,TGCAGCGGGGGACAGGGGACCTACGAGCAGTACTTC,CSGGQGTYEQYF
NA,TRBV4-1,NA,TRBJ1-2,TGCGCCAGCAGCCAAAGCGCCCTCTATAACTATGGCTACACCTTC,CASSQSALYNYGYTF
TRBD1,TRBV6-1,NA,TRBJ1-2,TGTGCCAGCAGTGTCCCGGACAGGGCCTTGCCCTTC,CASSVPDRALPF
TRBD2,TRBV10-3,NA,TRBJ2-1,TGTGCCATTAGGGGGACTAGCGAAGGGAATGAGCAGTTCTTC,CAIRGTSEGNEQFF
TRBD2,TRBV6-1,NA,TRBJ2-7,TGTGCCAGCAGCTTAGCGGGAGCCCCCGAGCAGTACTTC,CASSLAGAPEQYF
TRBD1,TRBV5-5,NA,TRBJ1-2,TGTGCCAGCAGCGACAGGGGTGGCTATGGCTACACCTTC,CASSDRGGYGYTF
TRBD1,TRBV30,NA,TRBJ1-5,TGTGCCTGGGACAGGGTGGGTCAGCCCCAGCATTTT,CAWDRVGQPQHF
NA,TRBV7-9,NA,TRBJ2-5,TGTGCCAGCAGCTTAGACAGGGAGACCCAGTACTTC,CASSLDRETQYF
TRBD2,TRBV7-8,NA,TRBJ2-7,TGTGCCAGCAGCCTACGGGGGGGCTCCTACGAGCAGTACTTC,CASSLRGGSYEQYF
NA,TRBV2,NA,TRBJ2-3,TGTGCCAGCAGGAGGGAGGGGGGGCCATTAGATACGCAGTATTTT,CASRREGGPLDTQYF
NA,TRBV18,NA,TRBJ1-1,TGTGCCAGCTCACCCCCCCGAGGTAGCTCGAACACTGAAGCTTTCTTT,CASSPPRGSSNTEAFF
TRBD2,TRBV7-2,NA,TRBJ2-7,TGTGCCAGCAGCACTCTCGGGCTAGCGGGAGTTGAGCAGTACTTC,CASSTLGLAGVEQYF
NA,TRBV15,NA,TRBJ1-4,TGTGCCACCAGCAGACAGGGCGTCGCTAATGAAAAACTGTTTTTT,CATSRQGVANEKLFF
TRBD2,TRBV7-7,NA,TRBJ2-3,TGTGCCAGCAGCTTAAGCGGGAGTAGAACAGATACGCAGTATTTT,CASSLSGSRTDTQYF
TRBD1,TRBV18,NA,TRBJ2-7,TGTGCCAGCTCAGTAGGGGACAGGACCTACGAGCAGTACTTC,CASSVGDRTYEQYF
NA,TRBV5-6,once,TRBJ2-3,TGTGCCAGCAGTTGGCGGACGGGAGCCTTCACAGATACGCAGTATTTT,CASSWRTGAFTDTQYF
NA,TRBV27,NA,TRBJ2-7,TGTGCCAGCAGTTTAATACAGGACCTACCCTACGAGCAGTACTTC,CASSLIQDLPYEQYF
NA,TRBV6-5,NA,TRBJ1-1,TGTGCCAGCAGTTACTCCCAGGGCGGCACTGAAGCTTTCTTT,CASSYSQGGTEAFF
TRBD1,TRBV4-1,NA,TRBJ2-7,TGCGCCAGCAGCCAAGGGACAGGGGAGATGCAGTACTTC,CASSQGTGEMQYF
TRBD2,TRBV27,NA,TRBJ2-7,TGTGCCAGCCATCCAAGCGGGGGCTCCTACGAGCAGTACTTC,CASHPSGGSYEQYF
TRBD2,TRBV5-6,NA,TRBJ2-1,TGTGCCAGCAGCTCTAGCGGGTCCCGCTCCTACAATGAGCAGTTCTTC,CASSSSGSRSYNEQFF
TRBD1,TRBV19,NA,TRBJ1-5,TGTGCCAGTACCCCGCAGGGACAGGGAGGTTTTGGCAATCAGCCCCAGCATTTT,CASTPQGQGGFGNQPQHF
NA,TRBV18,NA,TRBJ1-2,TGTGCCAGCTCACCTGGACAACTCTATGGCTACACCTTC,CASSPGQLYGYTF
TRBD1,TRBV7-9,once,TRBJ1-1,TGTGCCAGCAGTCGGGGAGGACAGGGTGACACTGAAGCTTTCTTT,CASSRGGQGDTEAFF
TRBD1,TRBV18,NA,TRBJ1-5,TGTGCCAGCTGGACAGGCTATAGCAATCAGCCCCAGCATTTT,CASWTGYSNQPQHF
TRBD1,TRBV6-1,NA,TRBJ2-7,TGTGCCAGCAAACAGGGGATCCTGAACTACGAGCAGTACTTC,CASKQGILNYEQYF
NA,TRBV9,NA,TRBJ1-3,TGTGCCAGCAGCCTCAGGGGCGAGGGGACCTCTGGAAACACCATATATTTT,CASSLRGEGTSGNTIYF
TRBD1,TRBV10-1,NA,TRBJ1-4,TGCGCCAGTACGACAGGGCCTAATGAAAAACTGTTTTTT,CASTTGPNEKLFF
TRBD1,TRBV12-5,NA,TRBJ1-3,TGTGCTAGTGGTACCCCACAGGGGGCATCTGGAAACACCATATATTTT,CASGTPQGASGNTIYF
NA,TRBV4-1,NA,TRBJ2-7,TGCGCCAGCAGCCAAGATGGGACTTTTTACTACGAGCAGTACTTC,CASSQDGTFYYEQYF
TRBD2,TRBV9,NA,TRBJ2-1,TGTGCCAGCAGCGGCAATAGCGGGAGAGCGCTCGATGACAATGAGCAGTTCTTC,CASSGNSGRALDDNEQFF
NA,TRBV6-5,NA,TRBJ1-2,TGTGCCAGCAGTCAAAACTTGATTAATGGCTACACCTTC,CASSQNLINGYTF
TRBD1,TRBV27,NA,TRBJ1-2,TGTGCCAGCAGTCCGAGACAGGGAGGAGATGGCTACACCTTC,CASSPRQGGDGYTF